Detailed here is one T cell receptor (beta chain). Its target is not known. This sample was included in a study of blood T cells in healthy people across ages. Findings of the study overall: Using unsorted PBMCs precluded a conclusive naive versus antigen-experienced comparison.

Together with a sample-barcoded 5' primer, a J-beta primer mix was included in a second PCR lasting about 7 to 11 cycles. Using its own MiXCR run on the 5' RACE reads, TCRdb lists one record per CDR3 protein. Of 800,000 to 900,000 distinct CDR3 sequences in the sample, around 62% are singletons; the top ten hold 25% to 35%. Germline V lookup: CDR1 DFQATT, CDR2 SNEGSKA (reference sequence). Trimming removed 0 bases from V and 4 bases from J; junction bases left unmatched: 8. The CDR3 loop spans 16 amino acids. Sequencing was performed on blood. This sequence was found in a man aged 25 to 40 in good health. V is TRBV20-1 and J is TRBJ2-1; TRBD2 matches at 8 bases. CDR3 nucleotides: TGCAGTGCTAGAGATCCTTCAGCGGGGGAGTACAATGAGCAGTTCTTC. Translation gives CSARDPSAGEYNEQFF.